These 8 T cell receptor beta chains share one sample of origin, sequenced in a study of T and B cells in COVID-19 patients. Blood genomic DNA input for TRB amplification was about 240-550 ng. Multiplex PCR with BIOMED2 TRB-A/B primer pools amplified TRB rearrangements. MiXCR, applied by TCRdb to the multiplex PCR reads, yields one record per CDR3 protein. The sample has more than 20,000 distinct CDR3 sequences; about 30% are singletons. Input material: blood. These receptors all stem from a human donor who had recovered from COVID-19.

This CDR3 is CASSTGTGPNYGYTF. The CDR3 coding sequence is TGTGCCAGCAGCACTGGGACAGGGCCTAACTATGGCTACACCTTC. The chain uses TRBV7-9 and TRBJ1-2; 9 nucleotides match TRBD1. V trimming: 5 bases; J trimming: 0 bases; junction bases outside the gene matches: 4. CDR1 is SEHNR, CDR2 FQNEAQ, per germline (reference sequence). The CDR3 is made up of 15 amino acids.

This clonotype is medium-sized by share. The CDR3 DNA reads TGCAGCGGGCTTACAGGGCGAAATGAGCAGTTCTTC. Translated: CSGLTGRNEQFF. This sequence joins TRBV29-1 and TRBJ2-1; a possible D gene is TRBD1 (6 bases). The CDR3 covers 12 residues. Germline CDR1 and CDR2: SQVTM and ANQGSEA. Trimming took 7 bases from V and 7 from J, leaving 14 bases between them.

The gene calls are TRBV30 and TRBJ2-7; 8 bases are shared with TRBD1. The germline V gene encodes CDR1 GTSNPN and CDR2 SVGIG (reference sequence). The CDR3 is 16 amino acids. V trimming: 3 bases; J trimming: 0 bases; junction bases outside the gene matches: 10. Here the CDR3 DNA reads TGTGCCTGGAGGGCACCTCTCGGGACAGGCTCCTACGAGCAGTACTTC. Its translation: CAWRAPLGTGSYEQYF.

This clonotype was found a few times. The chain carries TRBV6-2 or TRBV6-3 and TRBJ1-2, with D perhaps TRBD1 (5 bases). The CDR3 has 13 amino acids. Germline CDR1 MNHEY, CDR2 SVGEGT. Deletions cut 10 bases from V and 4 bases from J, with 16 bases between. The CDR3 DNA is TGTGCCACCCGCCGAGCGGGGCTCTATGGCTACACCTTC. Residues: CATRRAGLYGYTF.

This clonotype was detected a few times. The chain carries TRBV7-6 and TRBJ2-2; D possibly matches TRBD1 or TRBD2 (5 bases each). Germline CDR1 SGHVS, CDR2 FNYEAQ. CDR3 length equals 14 residues. The V and J ends lost 1 base and 3 bases respectively, with 6 bases between them. As DNA, the CDR3 is TGTGCCAGCAGCTTAGTGGGGGACACCGGGGAGCTGTTTTTT. Protein sequence: CASSLVGDTGELFF.

This clonotype has more than one count but fewer than ten. This chain joins TRBV12-3 or TRBV12-4 and TRBJ2-7; D gene unclear. This CDR3 region has 11 residues. Trimming stripped 5 bases from V and 4 bases from J, with 6 bases between. CDR3 sequence (DNA): TGTGCCAGCAGTGTCCAATACGAGCAGTACTTC. Translated, it gives CASSVQYEQYF.

The chain joins TRBV18 to TRBJ1-5; 9 positions match TRBD1. Trimming removed 3 bases from V and 0 bases from J; junction bases left unmatched: 9. Looked up from germline, CDR1 is KGHSH and CDR2 is LQKENI. The CDR3 has 18 residues. CDR3 nucleotide sequence: TGTGCCAGCTCACCTAACCCACGACAGGGGGTTAGCAATCAGCCCCAGCATTTT. Translation: CASSPNPRQGVSNQPQHF.

This clonotype was counted between two and nine times. CDR3 in amino acids: CASSPQTGRHEQYF. DNA of the CDR3: TGTGCCAGCAGCCCACAGACAGGGAGGCACGAGCAGTACTTC. The chain couples TRBV7-2 to TRBJ2-7, with D perhaps TRBD1 (7 bases). This CDR3 comprises 14 residues. V shed 5 bases and J shed 5 bases, with 16 bases lying between them. Germline lookup yields CDR1 SGHTA and CDR2 FQGNSA.